These 21 T cell receptor beta chains share one sample of origin, sequenced in a study of blood T cell repertoires in COVID-19. The method was immunoSEQ multiplex PCR; TCRdb's version includes in-frame clones alone and lacks a portion of them. The sample holds hundreds of thousands of clones, nearly 90% seen once. The sequenced sample was PBMCs or T cells enriched from blood (not recorded which). The receptors here all came from a woman in her forties or fifties who had been exposed to COVID-19.

The chain combines TRBV5-4 with TRBJ2-5; a possible D gene is TRBD1 (8 bases). V gave up 1 base and J gave up 5 bases, with 12 bases separating them. CDR3 size: 14 residues. Germline CDR1 and CDR2: SGHNT and YYREEE (reference sequence). The CDR3: CASSLTGGDETQYF. CDR3 DNA sequence: TGTGCCAGCAGCTTGACAGGGGGGGACGAGACCCAGTACTTC. The entire variable domain, with the rest obtained from reference TRBV5-4 and TRBJ2-5, is as follows: ETGVTQSPTHLIKTRGQQVTLRCSSQSGHNTVSWYQQALGQGPQFIFQYYREEENGRGNFPPRFSGLQFPNYSSELNVNALELDDSALYLCASSLTGGDETQYFGPGTRLLVL.

The chain links TRBV21-1 to TRBJ1-1; the DNA was not used to check the table's D call, TRBD1. TRBV21-1 is tagged as a pseudogene. The CDR3 covers 17 residues. The CDR3 DNA reads as TGTGCCAGCAGCACAAACCTCCCGGACAGGATGAACACTGAAGCTTTCTTT. This translates into CASSTNLPDRMNTEAFF.

This chain joins TRBV15 and TRBJ2-3; 9 positions agree with TRBD2. The germline CDR1 and CDR2 sequences are LNHNV and YYDKDF (reference sequence). The length of the CDR3 is 16 residues. V shed 5 bases and J 7 bases; nucleotides not matched to a gene: 13. CDR3 nucleotides: TGTGCCACCAGCTCTGAGCATAGCGGGGGAAGGTATACGCAGTATTTT. Translated: CATSSEHSGGRYTQYF.

This sequence joins TRBV7-2 and TRBJ2-5, with 10 positions matching TRBD2. This CDR3 spans 15 amino acids. Unmatched junction bases numbered 9, after V lost 6 bases and J lost 5 bases. Germline values: CDR1 SGHTA, CDR2 FQGNSA. CDR3 region: CASSSIAGGGETQYF. CDR3 DNA: TGTGCCAGCAGTTCCATAGCGGGGGGAGGGGAGACCCAGTACTTC. Variable domain in full (rest from reference TRBV7-2 and TRBJ2-5): GAGVSQSPSNKVTEKGKDVELRCDPISGHTALYWYRQSLGQGLEFLIYFQGNSAPDKSGLPSDRFSAERTGGSVSTLTIQRTQQEDSAVYLCASSSIAGGGETQYFGPGTRLLVL.

The rearrangement links TRBV6-6 to TRBJ2-1, with a tentative D call TRBD2 (6 bases). The CDR3 is 17 amino acids. Germline values: CDR1 MNHNY, CDR2 SVGAGI (reference sequence). V shed 5 bases and J shed 0 bases, with 17 bases lying between them. The CDR3 nucleotides read TGTGCCAGCAGTCAGGTTAGCGGTTCGAGCTCCTACAATGAGCAGTTCTTC. Amino acid sequence: CASSQVSGSSSYNEQFF.

The chain is built from TRBV7-6 and TRBJ2-2, with a weak D call TRBD1 (6 bases). V lost 5 bases and J lost 4, with 17 bases in between. The CDR3 covers 16 residues. CDR1 is SGHVS and CDR2 is FNYEAQ in the germline V gene. The CDR3 bases are TGTGCCAGCAGCCGATCCCCATGGGGGCCCACCGGGGAGCTGTTTTTT. Its translation is CASSRSPWGPTGELFF.

V usage is TRBV27 and J usage is TRBJ2-5; a possible D gene is TRBD2 (6 bases). Between the trimmed V and J ends, which lost 5 bases and 0 bases, there was a span of 13 bases. Germline V gene data show CDR1 as MNHEY and CDR2 as SMNVEV (reference sequence). The CDR3 contains 15 residues. The CDR3 sequence is CASSPRGGNQETQYF. Here the CDR3 DNA reads TGTGCCAGCAGTCCCCGTGGGGGGAACCAAGAGACCCAGTACTTC.

V and J are TRBV7-2 and TRBJ2-3; 7 nucleotides match TRBD2. The CDR3 spans 16 residues. The V gene's germline CDR1 is SGHTA and CDR2 FQGNSA. Losses at the gene ends were 3 bases for V and 1 base for J; bases not matched to a gene: 7. The CDR3 region is CASSLQSGGGTDTQYF. The CDR3 coding sequence is TGTGCCAGCAGCTTGCAGAGTGGGGGGGGCACAGATACGCAGTATTTT.

J is TRBJ1-2 and V is TRBV5-1; a possible D gene is TRBD1 (5 bases). From germline, CDR1 is SGHRS and CDR2 YFSETQ. Trimming removed 0 bases from V and 2 bases from J, with 14 bases in between. The CDR3 length is 16 residues. The CDR3 reads CASSLGGSGGNYGYTF. The CDR3 region has the DNA TGCGCCAGCAGCTTGGGAGGCTCCGGGGGGAACTATGGCTACACCTTC.

The chain has TRBV29-1 and TRBJ1-1; 8 bases align to TRBD1. V lost 6 bases and J lost 1; bases outside the gene matches: 4. CDR3 size: 13 residues. Germline CDR1 is SQVTM and CDR2 is ANQGSEA. The chain's CDR3 is CSVGDRRNTEAFF. The CDR3 nucleotides are TGCAGCGTCGGGGACAGGAGGAACACTGAAGCTTTCTTT.

The chain employs TRBV9 and TRBJ2-3; 9 nucleotides line up with TRBD2. The CDR3 extends over 16 amino acids. V trimming: 0 bases; J trimming: 4 bases; junction bases outside the gene matches: 6. Germline CDR1 SGDLS, CDR2 YYNGEE. CDR3: CASSVVRTSAPDTQYF. The CDR3 bases are TGTGCCAGCAGCGTAGTCAGGACTAGCGCACCAGATACGCAGTATTTT.

V usage is TRBV9 and J usage is TRBJ1-1; a possible D gene is TRBD1 (5 bases). The CDR3 totals 15 residues. The V end lost 4 bases, the J end lost 0 bases, and 13 bases lay between the germline ends. Germline V lookup: CDR1 SGDLS, CDR2 YYNGEE. The CDR3, as DNA: TGTGCCAGCAGCTTAGAAGCACAGGTGAACACTGAAGCTTTCTTT. As protein: CASSLEAQVNTEAFF.

The J gene is TRBJ1-6, the V gene TRBV30; 7 bases line up with TRBD1. CDR3 length: 15 residues. Per germline, CDR1 GTSNPN and CDR2 SVGIG (reference sequence). The V gene end was trimmed by 2 bases and the J gene end by 6 bases; junction bases not matched to a gene: 7. This chain's CDR3 is CAWSYRGNFNSPLHF. CDR3 nucleotide sequence: TGTGCCTGGAGTTACAGGGGAAATTTTAATTCACCCCTCCACTTT.

CDR3 sequence reads: CASFRDRGPDTQYF. The DNA of the CDR3 is TGTGCCAGCTTCCGGGACAGGGGTCCAGATACGCAGTATTTT. This chain joins TRBV2 and TRBJ2-3, with 10 bases identical to TRBD1. Germline V lookup: CDR1 SNHLY, CDR2 FYNNEI. After removal of 8 bases from V and 4 bases from J, the junction contained 6 bases not matched to a gene. The CDR3 loop spans 14 amino acids.

The chain links TRBV19 to TRBJ2-7; D remains ambiguous. Trimming removed 3 bases at V and 0 bases at J, with 6 bases between. This CDR3 spans 13 amino acids. Per the germline V gene, CDR1 is LNHDA and CDR2 is SQIVND (reference sequence). CDR3 coding DNA: TGTGCCAGTAGTATTTCCCGCTCCTACGAGCAGTACTTC. This encodes CASSISRSYEQYF.

The chain employs TRBV5-1 and TRBJ2-5, with D possibly being TRBD2 (5 bases). The CDR3 is 14 amino acids. Germline V gene lookup returns CDR1 SGHRS and CDR2 YFSETQ. V was cut by 1 base and J by 1 base, with 8 bases left in between. CDR3 loop: CASSLYGIQETQYF. The CDR3 DNA sequence: TGCGCCAGCAGCTTGTACGGGATCCAAGAGACCCAGTACTTC.

The chain couples TRBV2 to TRBJ1-6; tentative D call: TRBD1 (5 bases). The CDR3 extends over 16 amino acids. V lost 7 bases and J 6 bases, leaving 19 bases between the germline ends. The germline CDR1 and CDR2 sequences are SNHLY and FYNNEI. CDR3 amino acids: CASNLQAGHLNSPLHF. CDR3 DNA sequence: TGTGCCAGCAATCTTCAGGCCGGACACCTTAATTCACCCCTCCACTTT.

This rearrangement joins TRBV3-1 (or the pseudogene TRBV3-2) to TRBJ2-1; a weak D match, TRBD2 (6 bases). Per germline, CDR1 LGHDT and CDR2 YNNKEL (reference sequence). CDR3 length: 15 residues. The V and J ends lost 2 bases and 4 bases respectively, with 12 bases between them. This CDR3 reads CASSQRLEKYNEQFF. In DNA form, the CDR3 reads TGTGCCAGCAGCCAAAGACTAGAGAAGTACAATGAGCAGTTCTTC.

This chain joins TRBV10-3 and TRBJ2-7, with 8 positions matching TRBD2. The CDR3 has 18 amino acids. Per germline, CDR1 ENHRY and CDR2 SYGVKD. After removal of 0 bases from V and 0 bases from J, the junction contained 10 bases not matched to a gene. CDR3 DNA: TGTGCCATCAGTGAGTCGACTCCAACGGGGGGGGTCTCCTACGAGCAGTACTTC. Translated, it gives CAISESTPTGGVSYEQYF.

This clone showed up just once. The chain uses TRBV11-2 and TRBJ1-6; no clear D gene. Germline CDR1 and CDR2: SGHAT and FQNNGV. Between the trimmed V and J ends, which lost 3 bases and 4 bases, there was a span of 19 bases. The CDR3 runs 18 residues. CDR3 sequence: CASSLSSLPETYNSPLHF. The CDR3 DNA reads as TGTGCCAGCAGCTTGTCTTCTCTCCCCGAAACTTATAATTCACCCCTCCACTTT.

J is TRBJ1-6 and V is TRBV5-1, with TRBD1 identical over 8 bases. The CDR3 consists of 16 residues. With 4 bases clipped from V and 8 bases from J, the junction kept 11 bases outside the gene matches. Germline V lookup: CDR1 SGHRS, CDR2 YFSETQ. The CDR3 sequence: CASSTRPGGGDSPLHF. CDR3 DNA sequence: TGCGCCAGCAGCACCAGACCAGGGGGCGGTGATTCACCCCTCCACTTT.